Shown below are 15 T cell receptor beta chains from a single sample sequenced in a study of blood T cell repertoires in COVID-19. Here immunoSEQ multiplex PCR was the method, and the copy in TCRdb shows in-frame clones only, minus some. Of around 430,000 clones in the sample, approximately 88% are singletons; the top ten hold over 9.5%. Specimen: peripheral blood. The receptors here all came from a woman in her 50s with COVID-19, enrolled during active disease.

The chain is built from TRBV28 and TRBJ1-1; D may be TRBD1 (5 bases). CDR1 and CDR2 from the germline V gene are MDHEN and SYDVKM. The CDR3 loop spans 12 amino acids. Trimming removed 6 bases at V and 10 bases at J, with 15 bases between. As DNA, the CDR3 is TGTGCCAGCAGGTGGGTTGGCGGGGGAGCTTTCTTT. Residues: CASRWVGGGAFF.

In its sample, this clone was seen a few times. J is TRBJ2-7 and V is TRBV5-1; 11 bases are shared with TRBD2. V shed 4 bases and J 3 bases; nucleotides not matched to a gene: 9. Germline-derived CDR1 and CDR2 are SGHRS and YFSETQ. CDR3 length equals 16 residues. CDR3 region: CASSKKTSGEHYEQYF. The DNA of the CDR3 is TGCGCCAGCAGCAAAAAGACTAGCGGGGAGCACTACGAGCAGTACTTC.

This chain connects TRBV29-1 to TRBJ1-1, with TRBD1 matching over 7 bases. Germline V gene lookup returns CDR1 SQVTM and CDR2 ANQGSEA. After removal of 4 bases from V and 6 bases from J, the junction contained 8 bases not matched to a gene. The CDR3 has 13 amino acids. CDR3 protein: CSVGGGQTAEAFF. The DNA of the CDR3 is TGCAGCGTTGGTGGGGGACAGACCGCTGAAGCTTTCTTT.

The gene calls are TRBV6-2 or TRBV6-3 and TRBJ2-5; 9 bases line up with TRBD2. Germline V gene sequence: CDR1 MNHEY, CDR2 SVGEGT. The CDR3 runs to 15 residues. The ends lost 4 bases at V and 4 bases at J; junction bases unmatched: 7. CDR3 DNA sequence: TGTGCCAGCAGTTCGACGCGGGGGGGCCGAGAGACCCAGTACTTC. Its protein product is CASSSTRGGRETQYF.

This chain connects TRBV14 to TRBJ2-2; the match to TRBD1 covers 7 bases. After removal of 1 base from V and 3 bases from J, the junction contained 8 bases not matched to a gene. CDR1 is SGHDN and CDR2 is FVKESK in the germline V gene. The CDR3 is 17 amino acids. The CDR3 nucleotides are TGTGCCAGCAGCCAAGCGAGGGGGACAGACTACACCGGGGAGCTGTTTTTT. Translating it yields CASSQARGTDYTGELFF.

The V call is TRBV9, the J call TRBJ2-7; 8 bases agree with TRBD1. The CDR3 spans 15 residues. The germline CDR1 and CDR2 sequences are SGDLS and YYNGEE. V was clipped by 2 bases and J by 4 bases; unmatched bases: 8. The DNA for the CDR3 is TGTGCCAGCAGCGTTGGACAGGGCGGTGATTACGAGCAGTACTTC. It specifies CASSVGQGGDYEQYF.

This clone was seen more than once but under ten times. The chain combines TRBV6-5 with TRBJ2-2, with D possibly being TRBD2 (5 bases). The germline V gene has CDR1 MNHEY and CDR2 SVGAGI. The ends were cut back, 8 bases at V and 4 bases at J, with 11 bases in the middle. This CDR3 is built from 13 residues. This CDR3 reads CASRRTLTGELFF. In DNA form, the CDR3 reads TGTGCCAGCCGCAGGACTCTCACCGGGGAGCTGTTTTTT.

This clone came up a few times. The chain uses TRBV30 and TRBJ1-1; D may be TRBD1 (6 bases). The germline V and J ends were trimmed by 0 bases and 0 bases, with 11 bases remaining between them. The CDR3 runs to 15 residues. From germline, CDR1 is GTSNPN and CDR2 SVGIG (reference sequence). The CDR3 region has the DNA TGTGCCTGGAGTGTCGACAGGCTCATGAACACTGAAGCTTTCTTT. The encoded protein is CAWSVDRLMNTEAFF.

The chain employs TRBV5-4 and TRBJ1-2, with D possibly being TRBD1 (6 bases). Trimming took off 4 bases at V and 8 bases at J, with 21 bases between the two ends. Germline-derived CDR1 and CDR2 are SGHNT and YYREEE (reference sequence). This CDR3 contains 15 residues. The CDR3 region has the DNA TGTGCCAGCAGCCCCCGACAGGCGATGTATCAGGGCTACACCTTC. Protein product: CASSPRQAMYQGYTF.

The chain recombines TRBV2 with TRBJ1-2, with D maybe TRBD1 (6 bases). The CDR3 has 15 amino acids. Germline values: CDR1 SNHLY, CDR2 FYNNEI. Trimming removed 7 bases at V and 0 bases at J, with 15 bases between. CDR3 loop: CASTPRTATNYGYTF. The CDR3 DNA reads as TGTGCCAGCACCCCCCGGACAGCGACTAACTATGGCTACACCTTC.

V is TRBV7-2 and J is TRBJ2-1; perhaps TRBD1 as D (6 bases). Trimming shortened V by 1 base and J by 4 bases, and 11 bases separated the two germline ends. This CDR3 spans 15 amino acids. The germline V gene encodes CDR1 SGHTA and CDR2 FQGNSA. As DNA, the CDR3 is TGTGCCAGCAGCTTAGTGGACAGCTTGTACAATGAGCAGTTCTTC. Protein sequence: CASSLVDSLYNEQFF. The full variable domain, completed using reference TRBV7-2 and TRBJ2-1, is GAGVSQSPSNKVTEKGKDVELRCDPISGHTALYWYRQSLGQGLEFLIYFQGNSAPDKSGLPSDRFSAERTGGSVSTLTIQRTQQEDSAVYLCASSLVDSLYNEQFFGPGTRLTVL.

This rearrangement joins TRBV10-1 to TRBJ2-3, with D possibly TRBD1 on 6 matching bases. Germline V gives CDR1 WNHNN, CDR2 SYGVQD (reference sequence). This CDR3 comprises 15 residues. Trimming pared 0 bases from V and 5 bases from J, leaving 12 bases between. Written as DNA, the CDR3 is TGCGCCAGCAGTGAGTCCCTGGGGGCGAGAGATACGCAGTATTTT. Its translation is CASSESLGARDTQYF.

The gene calls are TRBV5-4 and TRBJ1-5; unclear D gene. V was clipped by 2 bases and J by 6 bases, with 9 bases between them. Looked up from germline, CDR1 is SGHNT and CDR2 is YYREEE (reference sequence). CDR3 length: 13 amino acids. CDR3 bases: TGTGCCAGCAGCTTCGATCCAGGTCAGCCCCAGCATTTT. Protein sequence: CASSFDPGQPQHF.

The rearrangement uses TRBV11-2 and TRBJ2-5; D gene uncertain. V was clipped by 2 bases and J by 4 bases, with 11 bases between them. From germline, CDR1 is SGHAT and CDR2 FQNNGV. This CDR3 spans 14 amino acids. This chain's CDR3 is CASSLYPTGETQYF. CDR3 sequence (DNA): TGTGCCAGCAGCTTATACCCGACGGGAGAGACCCAGTACTTC.

Notes on this clone: At the DNA level, this CDR3 is encoded by other sequences in the same sample as well. The chain has TRBV6-1 and TRBJ1-1, with D possibly being TRBD1 (6 bases). Trimming left V 3 bases short and J 7 bases short, with 9 bases between. The germline V gene encodes CDR1 MNHNS and CDR2 SASEGT. There are 12 residues in the CDR3. Here the CDR3 reads CASSEGRGEAFF. The CDR3 coding sequence is TGTGCCAGCAGTGAGGGCAGGGGTGAAGCTTTCTTT.